Following are 29 T cell receptor beta chains from one sample sequenced in a study of T cell responses to AZD1222 COVID-19 vaccine. The protocol was immunoSEQ multiplex PCR, while the TCRdb copy is restricted to in-frame clones and leaves out a portion. The repertoire consists of 150,000 or so clones, with approximately 93% occurring once and the leading ten covering roughly 5%. Sequencing used peripheral blood, obtained on day 0 of AZD1222 vaccination. Receptor source: an adult in good health.

V usage is TRBV10-3 and J usage is TRBJ2-1, with 7 bases fitting TRBD2. The CDR3 extends over 15 amino acids. The V gene end was trimmed by 0 bases and the J gene end by 2 bases; junction bases not matched to a gene: 1. Per germline, CDR1 ENHRY and CDR2 SYGVKD. The CDR3 spells CAISESGRAYNEQFF. The CDR3 DNA reads TGTGCCATCAGTGAGTCAGGGAGGGCCTACAATGAGCAGTTCTTC.

This clone was detected once. The rearrangement uses TRBV5-4 and TRBJ2-2, with 8 nucleotides matching TRBD2. Germline CDR1 SGHNT, CDR2 YYREEE (reference sequence). The CDR3 runs to 16 residues. Unmatched junction bases numbered 11, after V lost 4 bases and J lost 6 bases. The CDR3 loop reads CASSLPWTSRPGELFF. The CDR3 bases are TGTGCCAGCAGCCTCCCCTGGACTAGCCGCCCCGGGGAGCTGTTTTTT.

The rearrangement links TRBV5-1 to TRBJ2-1; tentative D call: TRBD1 (5 bases). Deletions cut 0 bases from V and 2 bases from J, with 6 bases between. Germline CDR1 is SGHRS and CDR2 is YFSETQ. The CDR3 totals 14 residues. CDR3 coding DNA: TGCGCCAGCAGCTTGGAGACAGCCTACAATGAGCAGTTCTTC. Translation: CASSLETAYNEQFF.

This chain joins TRBV4-2 and TRBJ1-5; D gene ambiguous. The CDR3 has 16 residues. Trimming pared 0 bases from V and 0 bases from J, leaving 9 bases between. Germline CDR1 reads LGHNA; CDR2 reads YNFKEQ. CDR3 protein: CASSQDSQDSNQPQHF. The CDR3, as DNA: TGTGCCAGCAGCCAAGATTCTCAGGATAGCAATCAGCCCCAGCATTTT.

The V gene is TRBV14, the J gene TRBJ2-1; unclear D gene. Germline V CDR1 and CDR2: SGHDN, FVKESK. Trimming removed 2 bases from V and 3 bases from J, with 8 bases in between. This CDR3 comprises 14 residues. For the CDR3, the DNA is TGTGCCAGCAGCCAACTGGTTAGCTACAATGAGCAGTTCTTC. As protein: CASSQLVSYNEQFF.

V gene TRBV2 combines with J gene TRBJ2-3; 10 nucleotides agree with TRBD2. V shed 2 bases, J shed 0 bases, and the junction held 11 bases outside the gene matches. CDR3 size: 19 residues. Germline CDR1 is SNHLY and CDR2 is FYNNEI. The CDR3 reads CASSEWGSGRPRSTDTQYF. CDR3 DNA: TGTGCCAGCAGTGAATGGGGTAGCGGGAGGCCCCGTAGCACAGATACGCAGTATTTT. The full variable domain, with the rest looked up from reference TRBV2 and TRBJ2-3, is EPEVTQTPSHQVTQMGQEVILRCVPISNHLYFYWYRQILGQKVEFLVSFYNNEISEKSEIFDDQFSVERPDGSNFTLKIRSTKLEDSAMYFCASSEWGSGRPRSTDTQYFGPGTRLTVL.

The chain joins TRBV18 to TRBJ1-2; no clear D. This CDR3 is built from 14 residues. Germline loops: CDR1 KGHSH, CDR2 LQKENI. V lost 0 bases to trimming and J lost 4 bases, with 9 bases between them. CDR3 sequence reads: CASSPPAGGYGYTF. DNA for the CDR3: TGTGCCAGCTCACCACCGGCGGGCGGCTATGGCTACACCTTC.

This clone appeared a few times. This rearrangement joins TRBV5-5 to TRBJ1-1, with a weak D call TRBD1 (6 bases). Germline V gene sequence: CDR1 SGHKS, CDR2 YYEKEE (reference sequence). The V end lost 0 bases, the J end lost 1 base, and 13 bases lay between the germline ends. CDR3 size: 16 residues. CDR3 nucleotide sequence: TGTGCCAGCAGCTTGGATGGGGGCTCTGAGAACACTGAAGCTTTCTTT. Translating it yields CASSLDGGSENTEAFF.

This clone appeared once. The chain recombines TRBV7-9 with TRBJ2-1; D is unclear. The CDR3 loop spans 15 amino acids. The germline CDR1 and CDR2 sequences are SEHNR and FQNEAQ (reference sequence). The V and J ends lost 4 bases and 0 bases respectively, with 10 bases between them. The CDR3 nucleotides are TGTGCCAGCAGCTCCGGACGGAGCTCCTACAATGAGCAGTTCTTC. This gives the protein CASSSGRSSYNEQFF. Based on the CDR3 plus reference TRBV7-9 and TRBJ2-1, the full variable domain is DTGVSQNPRHKITKRGQNVTFRCDPISEHNRLYWYRQTLGQGPEFLTYFQNEAQLEKSRLLSDRFSAERPKGSFSTLEIQRTEQGDSAMYLCASSSGRSSYNEQFFGPGTRLTVL.

V is TRBV5-4 and J is TRBJ2-1; D not certain. The CDR3 is 16 amino acids. V lost 0 bases and J lost 1, with 11 bases in between. Germline CDR1 and CDR2: SGHNT and YYREEE (reference sequence). CDR3 DNA sequence: TGTGCCAGCAGCTTGGTGCGGCAGACGTCCTACAATGAGCAGTTCTTC. It encodes CASSLVRQTSYNEQFF. Together with reference TRBV5-4 and TRBJ2-1, the CDR3 gives the full variable domain: ETGVTQSPTHLIKTRGQQVTLRCSSQSGHNTVSWYQQALGQGPQFIFQYYREEENGRGNFPPRFSGLQFPNYSSELNVNALELDDSALYLCASSLVRQTSYNEQFFGPGTRLTVL.

The rearrangement uses TRBV12-5 and TRBJ1-1; 7 nucleotides align to TRBD1. The CDR3 runs to 16 residues. CDR1 and CDR2 from the germline V gene are LGHNT and FRNRAP. The J segment lost 1 base and the V segment lost 0 bases, leaving 5 bases of the junction unmatched. This CDR3 is CASGLVIDRENTEAFF. In nucleotides, the CDR3 is TGTGCTAGTGGTTTGGTAATAGACAGGGAGAACACTGAAGCTTTCTTT.

J is TRBJ2-1 and V is TRBV11-2; the match to TRBD2 covers 7 bases. The V and J ends lost 5 bases and 0 bases, in that order; junction bases with no gene match: 16. CDR1 and CDR2 from the germline V gene are SGHAT and FQNNGV. The CDR3 length is 19 residues. The CDR3 bases are TGTGCCAGCAGCGGGCGGGTAGCGGGTACGTCAAGCTCCTACAATGAGCAGTTCTTC. Residues: CASSGRVAGTSSSYNEQFF.

The chain joins TRBV18 to TRBJ1-2; D not certain. The ends were cut back, 2 bases at V and 3 bases at J, with 10 bases in the middle. CDR3 length: 14 residues. In germline, CDR1 is KGHSH, CDR2 LQKENI. The CDR3, as DNA: TGTGCCAGCTCACCATCCCTGCGGGACTATGGCTACACCTTC. Encoded protein: CASSPSLRDYGYTF.

The chain carries TRBV25-1 and TRBJ1-2; weak D call: TRBD1 (6 bases). The V gene's germline CDR1 is MGHDK and CDR2 SYGVNS. CDR3 length: 11 amino acids. The V end was cut by 6 bases, the J end by 7 bases, with 9 bases between. CDR3: CASSTGLGYTF. Written as DNA, the CDR3 is TGTGCCAGCAGCACAGGGCTTGGCTACACCTTC.

The V and J genes are TRBV5-1 and TRBJ1-6; TRBD1 matches at 9 bases. The CDR3 has 15 amino acids. The germline CDR1 and CDR2 sequences are SGHRS and YFSETQ. Trimming cost V 0 bases and J 10 bases; bases outside gene matches: 5. This CDR3 reads CASSLAGQGRSPLHF. In DNA form, the CDR3 reads TGCGCCAGCAGCTTGGCGGGACAGGGCAGATCACCCCTCCACTTT.

This rearrangement joins TRBV12-3 or TRBV12-4 to TRBJ2-3; D is undetermined. Trimming removed 4 bases at V and 6 bases at J, with 2 bases between. The CDR3 contains 10 residues. Here the CDR3 DNA reads TGTGCCAGCAGTTCCGATACGCAGTATTTT. Its protein is CASSSDTQYF.

This CDR3 is CASSLGSYNEQFF. CDR3 nucleotides: TGCGCCAGCAGCTTAGGAAGCTACAATGAGCAGTTCTTC. The chain combines TRBV5-1 with TRBJ2-1; no firm D call. The germline gives CDR1 SGHRS, CDR2 YFSETQ. V was cut by 2 bases and J by 3 bases, with 6 bases left in between. CDR3 length equals 13 residues.

The chain joins TRBV11-2 to TRBJ2-5, with D hard to call. This CDR3 is 14 amino acids long. V was trimmed by 1 base and J by 1 base, leaving 7 bases between them. Germline CDR1 SGHAT, CDR2 FQNNGV. The CDR3: CASSLAPSQETQYF. CDR3 in DNA: TGTGCCAGCAGCTTAGCTCCCAGCCAAGAGACCCAGTACTTC.

This clone was found a few times. This rearrangement joins TRBV4-2 to TRBJ2-5; 8 bases are shared with TRBD2. From germline, CDR1 is LGHNA and CDR2 YNFKEQ. This CDR3 is built from 17 residues. V lost 0 bases and J lost 1; bases outside the gene matches: 7. CDR3 DNA sequence: TGTGCCAGCAGCCAAGAAACCTCCGGGAGGGGCCAAGAGACCCAGTACTTC. Translating it yields CASSQETSGRGQETQYF.

The chain uses TRBV6-5 and TRBJ1-4; D not certain. CDR1 and CDR2 from the germline V gene are MNHEY and SVGAGI. The CDR3 runs to 14 residues. The V gene lost 7 bases and the J gene lost 3 bases, with 12 bases spanning the gap. The CDR3 is CASTRTASNEKLFF. In nucleotides, the CDR3 is TGTGCCAGCACACGGACTGCTTCTAATGAAAAACTGTTTTTT.

CDR3 in amino acids: CASSRQGIGTDTQYF. The CDR3 DNA follows: TGTGCCAGCAGCCGACAGGGAATCGGCACAGATACGCAGTATTTT. The chain has TRBV6-5 and TRBJ2-3; 7 nucleotides align to TRBD1. Germline-derived CDR1 and CDR2 are MNHEY and SVGAGI. The V and J ends lost 6 bases and 1 base, in that order; junction bases with no gene match: 7. There are 15 residues in the CDR3.

The CDR3 DNA sequence: TGTGCCAGCAGCTCTGGACAGGGTCTAGAAAAACTGTTTTTT. As protein: CASSSGQGLEKLFF. This rearrangement joins TRBV5-4 to TRBJ1-4; 8 bases line up with TRBD1. The CDR3 is 14 residues long. V lost 3 bases and J lost 8; bases outside the gene matches: 6. Germline V gene data show CDR1 as SGHNT and CDR2 as YYREEE (reference sequence).

The chain is built from TRBV10-3 and TRBJ2-1, with a tentative D call TRBD1 (6 bases). V gave up 7 bases and J gave up 3 bases, with 16 bases separating them. Germline V gene sequence: CDR1 ENHRY, CDR2 SYGVKD. The CDR3 consists of 15 residues. The DNA for the CDR3 is TGTGCCATCAACCGGGACACCGACTTCTACAATGAGCAGTTCTTC. Amino acid sequence: CAINRDTDFYNEQFF.

V is TRBV5-1 and J is TRBJ1-1, with D hard to call. CDR3 size: 15 residues. Between the trimmed V and J ends, which lost 4 bases and 4 bases, there was a span of 17 bases. Germline V CDR1 and CDR2: SGHRS, YFSETQ. The DNA of the CDR3 is TGCGCCAGCAGCAACGGACTTGGCCGACGCACTGAAGCTTTCTTT. This encodes CASSNGLGRRTEAFF.

This clone was seen a single time. V and J are TRBV29-1 and TRBJ2-1, with 8 bases that match TRBD2. This CDR3 is 18 amino acids long. Germline values: CDR1 SQVTM, CDR2 ANQGSEA. J was trimmed by 6 bases and V by 2 bases; bases with no gene match: 18. The CDR3 nucleotides are TGCAGCGTTGAATCTCTCCAACGTTCTACTAGCGGCTTCAATGAGCAGTTCTTC. Translation: CSVESLQRSTSGFNEQFF.

Only one count was recorded for this clone. J is TRBJ1-1 and V is TRBV6-5, with 9 positions matching TRBD1. The J segment lost 5 bases and the V segment lost 4 bases, leaving 8 bases of the junction unmatched. This CDR3 comprises 15 residues. In germline, CDR1 is MNHEY, CDR2 SVGAGI. This CDR3 is CASSFTGQGWTEAFF. The CDR3 nucleotides read TGTGCCAGCAGTTTCACGGGACAGGGATGGACTGAAGCTTTCTTT.

The chain employs TRBV11-2 and TRBJ1-1, with 8 positions matching TRBD1. CDR1 and CDR2 (germline): SGHAT, FQNNGV. This CDR3 contains 16 residues. The V gene end was trimmed by 1 base and the J gene end by 5 bases; junction bases not matched to a gene: 9. The CDR3 reads CASSLAGGSGETEAFF. In DNA, the CDR3 is TGTGCCAGCAGCTTAGCAGGGGGCTCCGGTGAAACTGAAGCTTTCTTT.

The chain couples TRBV3-1 (or the pseudogene TRBV3-2) to TRBJ1-1; D remains unclear. The V end lost 0 bases, the J end lost 10 bases, and 15 bases lay between the germline ends. The CDR3 runs 14 residues. Looked up from germline, CDR1 is LGHDT and CDR2 is YNNKEL (reference sequence). This chain's CDR3 is CASSQDRADSGAFF. CDR3 nucleotide sequence: TGTGCCAGCAGCCAAGATAGGGCAGATTCAGGAGCTTTCTTT.

CDR3 sequence reads: CASSRLGRSYEQYF. The CDR3 bases are TGTGCCAGCAGCCGCCTGGGACGGTCCTACGAGCAGTACTTC. The genes are TRBV7-9 and TRBJ2-7; D tentatively reads TRBD1 or TRBD2 (5 bases each). V lost 5 bases and J lost 1, with 12 bases in between. This CDR3 comprises 14 residues. Per the germline V gene, CDR1 is SEHNR and CDR2 is FQNEAQ (reference sequence).